This TCR beta chain was profiled in a study of blood T cells in healthy people across ages. Overall study results and limits: Diversity of TCR beta correlated strongly with naive T cell percentage. Roughly linear declines in TCR beta diversity per million T cells occurred with age.

The amount of total RNA extracted per sample was at least 5.5 micrograms. Combining a sample-barcoded 5' primer with a J-beta primer mix, a second PCR ran for roughly 6 to 12 cycles. Template switching added a 12-random-nucleotide identifier to every cDNA molecule. TCRdb reanalysed the 5' RACE reads using MiXCR and keeps one entry per CDR3 protein. The sample includes over 500,000 distinct CDR3 sequences, 25% to 35% of them seen just once. Note on this clonotype: Its specificity is not known.

Looked up from germline, CDR1 is SGHVS and CDR2 is FNYEAQ. V shed 5 bases and J shed 2 bases, with 15 bases lying between them. The CDR3 has 15 residues. In addition, the sample was reused for a study of T cells of mothers and their children.

Material for sequencing was blood. This receptor was obtained from a boy under 10 years old in good health. The J gene is TRBJ2-5, the V gene TRBV7-6, with D tentatively TRBD2 (5 bases). The CDR3 loop is CASSPNPGVQETQYF. For the CDR3, the DNA is TGTGCCAGCAGCCCCAATCCCGGGGTTCAAGAGACCCAGTACTTC.